Following are 21 T cell receptor beta chains from one sample sequenced in a study of blood T cell repertoires in COVID-19. TCRdb keeps only in-frame clones here, not all; method: immunoSEQ multiplex PCR. This table has under 200,000 clones, roughly 81% appearing once. Sequenced input: peripheral blood. The receptors shown here come from a woman over 75 with acute or convalescent COVID-19.

This clone was detected once. This rearrangement joins TRBV11-2 to TRBJ2-7; 12 positions agree with TRBD2. CDR3 size: 15 residues. Looked up from germline, CDR1 is SGHAT and CDR2 is FQNNGV. Unmatched junction bases numbered 3, after V lost 1 base and J lost 5 bases. The CDR3 region has the DNA TGTGCCAGCAGCTTAGGGACTAGCGGGAATCACGAGCAGTACTTC. Residues: CASSLGTSGNHEQYF.

CDR3 residues: CASSFSGVETQYF. CDR3 sequence (DNA): TGCGCCAGCAGCTTTTCCGGAGTGGAGACCCAGTACTTC. J is TRBJ2-5 and V is TRBV5-1; no reliable D call. The V end was cut by 2 bases, the J end by 5 bases, with 10 bases between. Germline-derived CDR1 and CDR2 are SGHRS and YFSETQ. The CDR3 loop spans 13 amino acids.

The rearrangement joins TRBV4-3 to TRBJ1-1, with D uncertain. Per the germline V gene, CDR1 is LGHNA and CDR2 is YSLEER. The CDR3 has 14 residues. V lost 1 base, J lost 7 bases, and 13 bases lay in between. The CDR3 DNA follows: TGCGCCAGCAGCCAAGTCCTGACTGGGAGTGAAGCTTTCTTT. Its protein product is CASSQVLTGSEAFF.

The table lists this clone with a few counts. The V gene is TRBV19, the J gene TRBJ2-4, with 11 bases that match TRBD2. Per the germline V gene, CDR1 is LNHDA and CDR2 is SQIVND (reference sequence). The V segment lost 3 bases and the J segment 6 bases; nucleotides outside the gene matches: 1. The CDR3 totals 14 residues. The DNA for the CDR3 is TGTGCCAGTAGTATTAGCGGGAGGGCAAACATTCAGTACTTC. Translation gives CASSISGRANIQYF.

This rearrangement joins TRBV7-2 to TRBJ2-1, with 12 nucleotides matching TRBD2. Germline trimming cut 4 bases from V and 7 bases from J; bases unmatched to any gene: 8. Germline V gene data show CDR1 as SGHTA and CDR2 as FQGNSA. This CDR3 contains 16 residues. In nucleotides, the CDR3 is TGTGCCAGCAGCTCTCAAGGACTAGCGGGATTGAATGAGCAGTTCTTC. Its translation is CASSSQGLAGLNEQFF.

The rearrangement links TRBV7-2 to TRBJ2-3, with D maybe TRBD2 (5 bases). This CDR3 spans 14 amino acids. The germline V gene encodes CDR1 SGHTA and CDR2 FQGNSA. Trimming took 5 bases from V and 3 from J, leaving 12 bases between them. This chain's CDR3 is CASSPTPGTDTQYF. As DNA, the CDR3 is TGTGCCAGCAGCCCCACCCCGGGAACAGATACGCAGTATTTT.

The chain is built from TRBV20-1 and TRBJ1-4, with D perhaps matching TRBD1 (6 bases). V was pared by 3 bases and J by 8 bases, with 16 bases between. Germline-derived CDR1 and CDR2 are DFQATT and SNEGSKA (reference sequence). This CDR3 contains 14 residues. The CDR3, as DNA: TGCAGTGCTAGTACTCGTCAGGGGACCGAAAAACTGTTTTTT. Amino acid sequence: CSASTRQGTEKLFF.

The chain has TRBV15 and TRBJ1-2; the D gene is possibly TRBD1 (6 bases). Germline V gene data show CDR1 as LNHNV and CDR2 as YYDKDF (reference sequence). V gave up 2 bases and J gave up 4 bases, with 20 bases separating them. The CDR3 is made up of 17 amino acids. The CDR3 loop is CATSRTFGQSLVYGYTF. The CDR3 DNA follows: TGTGCCACCAGCAGAACCTTCGGACAGTCTCTCGTCTATGGCTACACCTTC.

This rearrangement joins TRBV24-1 to TRBJ2-3; TRBD2 matches at 9 bases. Germline CDR1 KGHDR, CDR2 SFDVKD. This CDR3 is built from 14 residues. J was trimmed by 2 bases and V by 9 bases; bases with no gene match: 5. The CDR3 reads CATASGVNTDTQYF. The CDR3 DNA reads TGTGCCACCGCTAGCGGGGTTAACACAGATACGCAGTATTTT.

V and J are TRBV19 and TRBJ2-7; a possible D gene is TRBD2 (5 bases). This CDR3 region has 14 residues. V was cut by 0 bases and J by 4 bases, with 10 bases left in between. Per the germline V gene, CDR1 is LNHDA and CDR2 is SQIVND (reference sequence). As DNA, the CDR3 is TGTGCCAGTAGTATAGAGGCTAGCTGGTACGAGCAGTACTTC. Translation: CASSIEASWYEQYF.

The chain is built from TRBV5-4 and TRBJ1-1; D call uncertain. Germline V gives CDR1 SGHNT, CDR2 YYREEE (reference sequence). The V and J ends lost 4 bases and 0 bases respectively, with 10 bases between them. The CDR3 totals 14 residues. The CDR3 sequence: CASSLASLNTEAFF. In DNA form, the CDR3 reads TGTGCCAGCAGCCTGGCCAGTTTGAACACTGAAGCTTTCTTT.

This clone was detected a few times. This chain uses TRBV6-5 with TRBJ1-2; 7 nucleotides match TRBD1. Trimming cost V 6 bases and J 8 bases; bases outside gene matches: 6. CDR3 length equals 12 residues. Germline CDR1 and CDR2: MNHEY and SVGAGI. The CDR3 protein is CASSAQGNGYTF. The CDR3 DNA reads as TGTGCCAGCAGCGCACAGGGGAACGGCTACACCTTC.

V is TRBV6-2 or TRBV6-3 and J is TRBJ2-7; maybe TRBD1 (6 bases). Germline CDR1 and CDR2: MNHEY and SVGEGT. The CDR3 totals 16 residues. Trimming pared 6 bases from V and 0 bases from J, leaving 18 bases between. The CDR3 DNA is TGTGCCAGCAGCCATCTGACAGGAATAAGCTCCTACGAGCAGTACTTC. It encodes CASSHLTGISSYEQYF.

V usage is TRBV18 and J usage is TRBJ2-7; 11 bases map to TRBD1. The CDR3 runs to 14 residues. Germline V lookup: CDR1 KGHSH, CDR2 LQKENI. V lost 2 bases and J lost 6; bases outside the gene matches: 3. The CDR3 protein is CASSPLGTGGEQYF. The CDR3 nucleotides are TGTGCCAGCTCACCATTGGGGACAGGGGGCGAGCAGTACTTC.

This chain uses TRBV4-3 with TRBJ2-1; TRBD2 is a possible D gene (6 bases). Trimming removed 4 bases at V and 0 bases at J, with 10 bases between. CDR1 is LGHNA and CDR2 is YSLEER in the germline V gene. The CDR3 runs to 15 residues. CDR3 residues: CASSLLASSYNEQFF. CDR3 in DNA: TGCGCCAGCAGCCTTCTAGCGAGCTCCTACAATGAGCAGTTCTTC.

The rearrangement uses TRBV18 and TRBJ2-7; a weak D match, TRBD1 (6 bases). Germline V lookup: CDR1 KGHSH, CDR2 LQKENI. CDR3 length: 13 residues. Trimming pared 5 bases from V and 3 bases from J, leaving 11 bases between. The DNA for the CDR3 is TGTGCCAGCTCAGGGGACACGCTCTACGAGCAGTACTTC. Its translation: CASSGDTLYEQYF.

This clone has more than one count but fewer than ten. The chain uses TRBV5-1 and TRBJ1-1; D gene ambiguous. The CDR3 has 15 residues. The V and J ends lost 1 base and 1 base respectively, with 11 bases between them. Germline CDR1 reads SGHRS; CDR2 reads YFSETQ. CDR3 loop: CASSLTVTENTEAFF. In DNA form, the CDR3 reads TGCGCCAGCAGCTTGACAGTTACCGAGAACACTGAAGCTTTCTTT.

This rearrangement joins TRBV24-1 to TRBJ2-1; 10 bases map to TRBD2. CDR1 is KGHDR, CDR2 SFDVKD, per germline. V was pared by 2 bases and J by 8 bases, with 8 bases of the junction left unmatched. This CDR3 contains 16 residues. The chain's CDR3 is CATSDSKREGLHEQFF. The CDR3 nucleotides read TGTGCCACCAGTGATTCGAAGCGGGAGGGCCTTCATGAGCAGTTCTTC.

The rearrangement joins TRBV6-1 to TRBJ1-1; D uncertain. V lost 5 bases and J 0 bases, leaving 13 bases between the germline ends. The germline gives CDR1 MNHNS, CDR2 SASEGT. CDR3 length equals 15 residues. Here the CDR3 reads CASSRVDGMNTEAFF. The CDR3 DNA reads TGTGCCAGCAGTCGGGTCGACGGCATGAACACTGAAGCTTTCTTT.

This sequence joins TRBV5-6 and TRBJ2-7, with D uncertain. The germline V and J ends were trimmed by 4 bases and 6 bases, with 14 bases remaining between them. This CDR3 is built from 13 residues. Germline V CDR1 and CDR2: SGHDT, YYEEEE. The CDR3 region is CASSRALRGEQYF. The CDR3 region has the DNA TGTGCCAGCAGCCGCGCTTTGAGAGGCGAGCAGTACTTC. Together with reference TRBV5-6 and TRBJ2-7, the CDR3 gives the full variable domain: DAGVTQSPTHLIKTRGQQVTLRCSPKSGHDTVSWYQQALGQGPQFIFQYYEEEERQRGNFPDRFSGHQFPNYSSELNVNALLLGDSALYLCASSRALRGEQYFGPGTRLTVT.

The gene calls are TRBV11-3 and TRBJ2-2; 9 positions match TRBD2. The V gene end was trimmed by 5 bases and the J gene end by 0 bases; junction bases not matched to a gene: 1. The CDR3 spans 15 residues. Germline V gene data show CDR1 as SGHNT and CDR2 as YENEEA. CDR3 loop: CASSASGTNTGELFF. The CDR3 DNA sequence: TGTGCCAGCAGCGCTAGCGGGACGAACACCGGGGAGCTGTTTTTT.